The 13 T cell receptor beta chains below all came from one sample that was sequenced in a study of human T cells and chemical hapten exposure. TCRdb reprocessed the RACE reads via MiXCR and lists one record per CDR3 protein. The sample yields about 120,000 distinct CDR3 sequences, approximately 11% seen once. Time point indicated: patch test 3, about 24 weeks after DPC sensitization. The treatment is: therapeutic diphenylcyclopropenone sensitization with weekly scalp DPC. Sequencing was performed on whole blood, taken in connection with sensitization to the hapten diphenylcyclopropenone (DPC). The receptors here all came from a woman between 45 and 60 years old with alopecia areata. Some clones in this sample may be carry-over from other donors' samples.

The V call is TRBV10-3, the J call TRBJ2-1, with 10 bases aligning to TRBD2. Trimming removed 6 bases from V and 0 bases from J; junction bases left unmatched: 8. CDR1 is ENHRY and CDR2 is SYGVKD in the germline V gene. CDR3 size: 17 residues. In nucleotides, the CDR3 is TGTGCCATCAGCAAGAGGACTAGCGGAAGCTCCTACAATGAGCAGTTCTTC. Amino acids: CAISKRTSGSSYNEQFF.

The chain carries TRBV14 and TRBJ2-3; 14 positions agree with TRBD2. V dropped 5 bases and J dropped 4; count of bases not matched to a gene: 2. Germline-derived CDR1 and CDR2 are SGHDN and FVKESK. The length of the CDR3 is 15 residues. The CDR3 DNA follows: TGTGCCAGCAGCGGACTAGCGGGGGGTTCAGATACGCAGTATTTT. Translation: CASSGLAGGSDTQYF.

This clonotype was detected a few times. V usage is TRBV7-9 and J usage is TRBJ1-1; possibly TRBD1 for D (6 bases). V shed 7 bases and J shed 6 bases, with 18 bases lying between them. The CDR3 contains 14 residues. The germline CDR1 and CDR2 sequences are SEHNR and FQNEAQ (reference sequence). CDR3 protein: CASILGGGGAEAFF. The CDR3 DNA reads TGTGCCAGCATCCTAGGGGGGGGGGGCGCTGAAGCTTTCTTT.

The sample holds many counts of this clonotype. The V call is TRBV20-1, the J call TRBJ2-3, with 7 bases lining up with TRBD2. CDR1 is DFQATT, CDR2 SNEGSKA, per germline (reference sequence). V gave up 6 bases and J gave up 5 bases; unmatched junction bases: 14. This CDR3 is built from 15 residues. DNA for the CDR3: TGCAGTGCCACCCGGCCTAGCGGCCTGCAAGATACGCAGTATTTT. It encodes CSATRPSGLQDTQYF.

The sample holds many counts of this clonotype. The V gene is TRBV5-1, the J gene TRBJ2-3; D unresolved. The CDR3 spans 12 residues. V lost 6 bases and J lost 5, with 10 bases in between. Germline values: CDR1 SGHRS, CDR2 YFSETQ. CDR3 bases: TGCGCCAGCAAAGCGTCGGTAGATACGCAGTATTTT. Protein sequence: CASKASVDTQYF.

The gene calls are TRBV29-1 and TRBJ2-3; 9 bases fit TRBD2. Germline CDR1 and CDR2: SQVTM and ANQGSEA. CDR3 length: 14 amino acids. Unmatched junction bases numbered 6, after V lost 4 bases and J lost 4 bases. The DNA of the CDR3 is TGCAGCGTTGGAGGACTAGCGCGCCCAGATACGCAGTATTTT. Residues: CSVGGLARPDTQYF.

The chain combines TRBV10-3 with TRBJ2-3; D unclear. This CDR3 is built from 13 residues. V gave up 10 bases and J gave up 0 bases, with 11 bases separating them. Germline CDR1 reads ENHRY; CDR2 reads SYGVKD. For the CDR3, the DNA is TGTGCCACCTTACTAACTAGCACAGATACGCAGTATTTT. As protein: CATLLTSTDTQYF.

The CDR3 is CASKETGGLEQFF. CDR3 nucleotide sequence: TGTGCCAGCAAGGAGACAGGGGGATTGGAGCAGTTCTTC. V usage is TRBV6-2 or TRBV6-3 and J usage is TRBJ2-1; 9 bases are a match to TRBD1. Germline V gene sequence: CDR1 MNHEY, CDR2 SVGEGT. The CDR3 runs to 13 residues. V shed 7 bases and J 10 bases; nucleotides not matched to a gene: 8.

This clonotype was seen a few times. The gene calls are TRBV20-1 and TRBJ1-5; D gene unclear. CDR1 DFQATT and CDR2 SNEGSKA come from the germline V gene (reference sequence). The CDR3 contains 14 residues. V dropped 0 bases and J dropped 6 bases, with 12 bases sitting between them. CDR3 region: CSARDLGGSQPQHF. CDR3 sequence (DNA): TGCAGTGCTAGAGATCTAGGAGGGAGTCAGCCCCAGCATTTT.

This clonotype showed up just a few times. The chain uses TRBV6-5 and TRBJ1-1; D is unclear. Germline CDR1 reads MNHEY; CDR2 reads SVGAGI. V lost 6 bases to trimming and J lost 5 bases, with 10 bases between them. This CDR3 spans 12 amino acids. Here the CDR3 reads CASRGVGTEAFF. The CDR3 DNA reads as TGTGCCAGCAGAGGAGTCGGGACTGAAGCTTTCTTT.

This clonotype came up a few times. The chain joins TRBV10-3 to TRBJ1-1; a possible D gene is TRBD1 (5 bases). The germline V gene encodes CDR1 ENHRY and CDR2 SYGVKD. The CDR3 has 15 amino acids. V dropped 2 bases and J dropped 5 bases, with 15 bases sitting between them. The DNA for the CDR3 is TGTGCCATCAGTGAGGGGGGGGTAGGCAATACTGAAGCTTTCTTT. Translating gives CAISEGGVGNTEAFF.

This clonotype was observed at least ten times. The genes are TRBV12-3 or TRBV12-4 and TRBJ2-5; 12 nucleotides line up with TRBD2. This CDR3 contains 17 residues. With V trimmed by 2 bases and J by 2 bases, 6 bases remained unmatched. CDR3 nucleotides: TGTGCCAGCAGTTTAAAGGTGACTAGCGGGAGACAAGAGACCCAGTACTTC. As protein: CASSLKVTSGRQETQYF.

In this sample, this clonotype turned up a few times. The chain uses TRBV10-2 and TRBJ1-1; unclear D gene. The CDR3 contains 13 residues. The V gene lost 2 bases and the J gene lost 7 bases, with 11 bases spanning the gap. Germline loops: CDR1 WSHSY, CDR2 SAAADI. In nucleotides, the CDR3 is TGCGCCAGCAGTGAGGACGTCGGGGTTGAAGCTTTCTTT. Its protein product is CASSEDVGVEAFF.